This TCR beta chain was captured in a study of blood T cell repertoires in COVID-19. Study-wide background: Collection of acute and convalescent COVID-19 samples took place in the United States, Italy and Spain.

V lost 0 bases, J lost 1 base, and 9 bases lay in between. Germline V gene lookup returns CDR1 MNHEY and CDR2 SVGAGI. This CDR3 contains 15 residues. Methods used by the authors: Quantification of nucleated cells was approximated via reference gene primer amplification. Libraries were prepared by immunoSEQ multiplex PCR; TCRdb keeps only in-frame clonotypes and omits some of them. V, J and clone size are those of that table, while D and trimming were read from the DNA. In the table there are approximately 250,000 clones, around 88% of which are singletons. The sequencing sample was made of PBMCs or T cells enriched from blood (not recorded which). This TCR was sampled from a woman aged 25 to 39 who had recovered from COVID-19. V and J are TRBV6-5 and TRBJ1-1; no reliable D call. The CDR3 protein is CASSYSPGSNTEAFF. As DNA, the CDR3 is TGTGCCAGCAGTTACTCTCCCGGGTCGAACACTGAAGCTTTCTTT.